The source of this T cell receptor beta chain is a study of cytomegalovirus exposure and HLA in healthy donors. Study outcomes and limitations: A later analysis reportedly identified an Asian-associated ancestry cluster as carrying fewer N-insertions than the roughly 670-donor mean. Several of the most significant clusters appeared, in a later analysis, to be linked to common viral pathogens.

Primers for the PCR totalled 60 Vbeta and 13 Jbeta. Using immunoSEQ multiplex PCR, the repertoire was profiled, and TCRdb retains in-frame clones only, with some absent. The sample lists fewer than 200,000 clones, roughly 76% occurring once. Remarks on this clone: The antigen remains unidentified.

This CDR3 is built from 12 residues. Looked up from germline, CDR1 is SQVTM and CDR2 is ANQGSEA. V lost 8 bases to trimming and J lost 4 bases, with 14 bases between them. V and J are TRBV29-1 and TRBJ1-1; D is ambiguous. This TCR was sampled from a male donor in good health and CMV-seronegative. The sequenced sample was PBMCs. The chain's CDR3 is CSYSREGTEAFF. The CDR3 DNA sequence: TGCAGCTATAGTCGGGAAGGCACTGAAGCTTTCTTT.